This section outlines one T cell receptor (beta chain) sequence together with its context. This record comes from a study of identical twins. TCRdb used MiXCR to reprocess the 5' RACE reads, holding one entry per CDR3 protein. The table records under 250,000 distinct CDR3 sequences, approximately 7.8% of them present only once. The CDR3 spans 17 residues. CDR1 SGHDT and CDR2 YYEEEE come from the germline V gene. The V and J ends lost 0 bases and 3 bases respectively, with 19 bases between them. A further study also used this sample, focusing on yellow fever vaccine responses in identical twins.

This TCR was recovered from a woman aged 18-35 years in good health. The sample consisted of CD8+ T cells sorted from blood. The V gene is TRBV5-6, the J gene TRBJ2-7; no definite D call. The CDR3 is CASSLALDGTSNYEQYF. The DNA of the CDR3 is TGTGCCAGCAGCTTGGCTCTTGACGGCACCTCCAACTACGAGCAGTACTTC.